The sequence of this TCR beta chain was determined in a study of T cell clonotyping in hematopoietic cell transplantation. Broader study findings: Broader posttransplant TCR repertoire diversity was predicted by graft donor and pretransplant recipient Inverse Simpson Index values. After transplant, recipient diversity fell while pathologically expanded clonotypes grew through day 180. Few recipient clonotypes overlapped donors; over 95% were de novo at given depth.

With regard to this clone: Its antigen remains unknown.

Assay: immunoSEQ multiplex PCR; the TCRdb copy retains only in-frame clones and omits some. The data show 10,000 to 15,000 clones, over 75% seen once. CDR1 and CDR2 from the germline V gene are GTSNPN and SVGIG (reference sequence). Trimming took 4 bases from V and 4 from J; bases not matched to a gene: 12. The CDR3 totals 18 residues. The J gene is TRBJ2-2, the V gene TRBV30; 13 bases map to TRBD2. The clonotype originates from a man aged 30 to 39 in good health. Some clones in this sample may be carry-over from other donors' samples. The sample was peripheral blood mononuclear cells. This CDR3 reads CAWNPGTSGALITGELFF. The DNA for the CDR3 is TGTGCCTGGAACCCTGGGACTAGCGGGGCCTTGATCACCGGGGAGCTGTTTTTT.